A single sample gave rise to the 2 T cell receptor beta chains below, sequenced in a study of blood T cells in healthy people across ages. With a J-beta primer mix and a sample-barcoded 5' primer, a second PCR ran 7 to 11 cycles. TCRdb reprocessed the 5' RACE reads via MiXCR and lists one record per CDR3 protein. This sample carries approximately 940,000 distinct CDR3 sequences, around 48% of them seen once, and the ten largest clones take 10% to 15%. Sample: blood. Every receptor here comes from a man aged 30 to 39 in good health.

This chain uses TRBV11-2 with TRBJ2-5; TRBD1 is a possible D gene (6 bases). With 6 bases removed from V and 1 base from J, the gap between germline ends came to 9 bases. The CDR3 sequence is 13 residues long. Germline values: CDR1 SGHAT, CDR2 FQNNGV. CDR3 DNA: TGTGCCAGCAGTACAGGGATCCAAGAGACCCAGTACTTC. This translates into CASSTGIQETQYF.

This clonotype was counted between two and nine times. The V call is TRBV5-1, the J call TRBJ2-3, with 7 nucleotides matching TRBD1. The V gene's germline CDR1 is SGHRS and CDR2 YFSETQ. The CDR3 extends over 14 amino acids. The junction had 4 bases not matched to a gene; V was cut back by 4 bases and J by 2 bases. CDR3 in DNA: TGCGCCAGCAGCATCGGGACAGACACAGATACGCAGTATTTT. Translated: CASSIGTDTDTQYF. Full variable domain (missing parts from reference TRBV5-1 and TRBJ2-3): KAGVTQTPRYLIKTRGQQVTLSCSPISGHRSVSWYQQTPGQGLQFLFEYFSETQRNKGNFPGRFSGRQFSNSRSEMNVSTLELGDSALYLCASSIGTDTDTQYFGPGTRLTVL.